Listed below are T cell receptor beta chains from one sample, sequenced in a study of a mutant IDH1 vaccine in newly diagnosed glioma. Antigens for these TCRs are unknown. Measured with immunoSEQ multiplex PCR; TCRdb has only the in-frame clones, and not every one. The sample lists tens of thousands of clones, roughly 80% occurring once. The specimen was PBMCs, collected from a glioma patient whose treatment included an IDH1 peptide vaccine. The receptors were gathered from a woman between 45 and 60 years old with glioma. CDR3s include the opening cysteine and the closing phenylalanine or tryptophan. Part of the rows lack a size; the others show once, few, many or a class for expanded clones.

V: TRBV9; J: TRBJ1-3; size: -; CDR3: CASSPRDRFTSGNTIYF
V: TRBV5-1; J: TRBJ1-1; size: -; CDR3: CASSIPDRPNTEAFF
V: TRBV6-5; J: TRBJ1-4; size: -; CDR3: CASSYSAKGPKLFF
V: TRBV9; J: TRBJ2-1; size: -; CDR3: CASSASGGAANEQFF
V: TRBV14; J: TRBJ2-1; size: once; CDR3: CASSRTGEQFF
V: TRBV29-1; J: TRBJ2-2; size: -; CDR3: CSVREFGVYTGELFF
V: TRBV7-2; J: TRBJ1-2; size: -; CDR3: CASSLGGTGGSVRGYTF
V: TRBV11-2; J: TRBJ1-2; size: -; CDR3: CASSLGYYGYTF
V: TRBV7-3; J: TRBJ2-5; size: -; CDR3: CASSLWVGETQYF
V: TRBV2; J: TRBJ1-3; size: -; CDR3: CASSEGRGNTIYF
V: TRBV2; J: TRBJ2-3; size: -; CDR3: CASSEASGTNTDTQYF
V: TRBV15; J: TRBJ1-3; size: once; CDR3: CATSRDFSAGPTGNTIYF
V: TRBV7-8; J: TRBJ1-6; size: -; CDR3: CASSLFLGLNSPLHF
V: TRBV2; J: TRBJ2-6; size: -; CDR3: CASSGRSGANVLTF
V: TRBV6-6; J: TRBJ2-7; size: -; CDR3: CASSFGLGPSYEQYF
V: TRBV28; J: TRBJ2-7; size: -; CDR3: CASSLLGRYLTYEQYF
V: TRBV4-2; J: TRBJ1-1; size: -; CDR3: CASSQGGFTEAFF